Described below is a single T cell receptor beta chain sequence and its context. Its antigen is currently not known. Within one base of it there is no much larger clone, and no base qualities were kept. This specimen's time point label, interpreted: baseline before first vaccination. Vaccinee samples were obtained from the UK trials COV001 and COV002, which included a single-blind randomized controlled phase 2/3 trial of AZD1222 (ChAdOx1 nCoV-19) in healthy adults. Trial participant PBMC samples were collected at day 0 and day 28 after the second dose for TCRbeta chain sequencing. The CDR3 numbers 16 residues from cysteine through phenylalanine. Only the CDR3 DNA is retained, 48 bases long and in frame from the first base. V has 2 bases trimmed and J has 6 bases trimmed; junction bases matching no gene number 8. Sequences KGHSH (CDR1) and LQKENI (CDR2) are obtained from the germline V gene. The sample belongs to a study of T cell responses to AZD1222 COVID-19 vaccine (dated by TCRdb to about 2021). Concerning the study at large: AZD1222 recipients given second doses at about 4 weeks or at about 12 weeks were pooled, since spike-specific TCR depth and breadth were not found to differ between the two schedules. A total of under 250 trial participants underwent TCR sequencing, of whom around 210 had received two doses of AZD1222 and roughly 26 had received two doses of the MenACWY control vaccine. Enrollment into the trials was organized by age into subgroups of 18-55, 56-69 and 70-plus years, and those subgroups contained approximately 150, 30 and 60 TCR-sequenced participants, respectively.

What the work shows at the level of the full study, not this receptor alone: After two AZD1222 doses, spike-specific TCR breadth and depth were significantly higher than at day 0 and than in MenACWY recipients. Participants were mostly white British and included more females than males, and it was suggested by the authors that clonal diversity may have been underestimated. CD4 TCRs associated with the vaccine covered the entire spike protein, and the dominant responses were in regions 160-218 and 743-854. Reportedly, close to half of the unique spike-specific TCRs recognized epitopes lying outside the regions that are mutated in the B.1.351 and B.1.1.7 variants. The 56-69-year group was small, and its depth increase did not reach significance, likely because of low power. Because no day 14 peak-response samples were available, the repertoires could be characterized only after the peak T cell response. Only five or six AZD1222 recipients were SARS-CoV-2 seropositive at baseline, limiting conclusions about previously exposed vaccinees.

The CDR3 regions of human TCRbeta chains were analyzed by immunosequencing. Turning to the authors' computational methods: Repertoire TCRs were matched against a reference library of SARS-CoV-2-specific TCRs generated with the MIRA antigen-specificity platform. Breadth meant the fraction of unique TCRs that were SARS-CoV-2-associated, whereas depth meant the fraction of total T cells that were SARS-CoV-2-associated. Each spike-specific TCR was assigned to its reactive spike region and to a CD4 or CD8 class using the MIRA data. Log10-transformed breadth and depth values were compared by one-way ANOVA with Sidak's multiple comparisons tests. The immuneACCESS repertoire file appears here via TCRdb, limited to in-frame rearrangements. These files lack a portion of the clones; in checked studies, under half of the deficit traces to unresolved V genes, and the cause of the others is not known. The D gene and trimming were derived from the DNA, and the V and J assignments and clone size from that table. The sample table shows some 120,000 clones, and approximately 92% are seen once. The ten top clones hold over 0.95% of the sample.

The sequencing used peripheral blood, collected on day 0 of AZD1222 vaccination. The TCR comes from an adult in good health. The chain uses TRBV18 and TRBJ2-7; 12 bases in the middle match TRBD1. The CDR3 reads as follows: CASSPAFRDRGREQYF. The sequenced DNA is TGTGCCAGCTCACCAGCCTTCCGGGACAGGGGGCGCGAGCAGTACTTC.